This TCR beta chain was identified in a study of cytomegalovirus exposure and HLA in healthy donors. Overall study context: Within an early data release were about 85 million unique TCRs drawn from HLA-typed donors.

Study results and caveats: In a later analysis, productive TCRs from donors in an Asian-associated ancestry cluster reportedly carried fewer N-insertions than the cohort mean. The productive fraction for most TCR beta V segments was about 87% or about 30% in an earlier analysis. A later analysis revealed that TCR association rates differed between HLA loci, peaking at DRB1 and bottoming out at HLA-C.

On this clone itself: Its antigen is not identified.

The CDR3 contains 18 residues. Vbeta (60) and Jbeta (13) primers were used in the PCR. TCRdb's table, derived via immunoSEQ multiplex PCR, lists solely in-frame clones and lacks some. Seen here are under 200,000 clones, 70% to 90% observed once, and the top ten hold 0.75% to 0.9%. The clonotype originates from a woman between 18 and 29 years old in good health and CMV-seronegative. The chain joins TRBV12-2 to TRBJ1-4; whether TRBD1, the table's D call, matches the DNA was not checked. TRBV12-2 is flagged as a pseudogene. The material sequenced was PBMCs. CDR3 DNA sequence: TGTGCAAGTCGACAACCGCCCCTGACCCGACAGGGTGTTGAAAAACTGTTTTTT. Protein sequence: CASRQPPLTRQGVEKLFF.